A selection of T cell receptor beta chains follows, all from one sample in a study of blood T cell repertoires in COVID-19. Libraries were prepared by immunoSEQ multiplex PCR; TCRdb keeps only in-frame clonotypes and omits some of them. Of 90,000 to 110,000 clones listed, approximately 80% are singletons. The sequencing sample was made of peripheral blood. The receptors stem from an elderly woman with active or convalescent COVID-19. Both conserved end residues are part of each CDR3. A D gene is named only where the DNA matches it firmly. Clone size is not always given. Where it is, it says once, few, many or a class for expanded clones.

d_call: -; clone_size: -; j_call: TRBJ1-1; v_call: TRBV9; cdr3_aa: CASSVSMNTEAFF; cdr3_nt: TGTGCCAGCAGCGTTTCCATGAACACTGAAGCTTTCTTT
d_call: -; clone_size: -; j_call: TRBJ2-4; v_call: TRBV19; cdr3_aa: CASRFASTQNIQYF; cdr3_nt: TGTGCCAGTCGGTTCGCGTCCACCCAAAACATTCAGTACTTC
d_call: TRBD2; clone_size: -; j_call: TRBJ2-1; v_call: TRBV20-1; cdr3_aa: CSASGSGGHDEQFF; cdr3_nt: TGCAGTGCTAGTGGGTCGGGAGGGCACGATGAGCAGTTCTTC
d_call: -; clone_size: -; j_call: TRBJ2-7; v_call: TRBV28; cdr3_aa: CASSTRQVGRYEQYF; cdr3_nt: TGTGCCAGCAGTACACGACAGGTAGGGCGCTACGAGCAGTACTTC
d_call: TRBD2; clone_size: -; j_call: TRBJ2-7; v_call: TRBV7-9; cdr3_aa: CASSPSGGGRLDEQYF; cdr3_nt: TGTGCCAGCAGCCCCTCGGGAGGCGGGAGACTTGACGAGCAGTACTTC
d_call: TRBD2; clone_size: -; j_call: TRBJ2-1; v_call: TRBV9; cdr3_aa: CASSPGVGLAVGSSYNEQFF; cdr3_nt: TGTGCCAGCAGCCCCGGAGTGGGACTAGCGGTGGGGAGCTCCTACAATGAGCAGTTCTTC
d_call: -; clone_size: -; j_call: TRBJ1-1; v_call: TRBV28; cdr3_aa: CASSLSGTEAFF; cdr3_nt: TGTGCCAGCAGTTTATCGGGCACTGAAGCTTTCTTT
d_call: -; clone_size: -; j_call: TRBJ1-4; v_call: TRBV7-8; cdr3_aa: CASSLRDAGEKLFF; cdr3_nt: TGTGCCAGCAGCTTACGAGACGCGGGTGAAAAACTGTTTTTT
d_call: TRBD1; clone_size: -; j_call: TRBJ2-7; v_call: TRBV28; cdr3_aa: CASTSGGAGYEQYF; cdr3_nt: TGTGCCAGCACTTCAGGGGGCGCTGGGTACGAGCAGTACTTC
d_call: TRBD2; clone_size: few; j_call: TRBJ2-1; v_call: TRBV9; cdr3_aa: CASSVELANYNEQFF; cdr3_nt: TGTGCCAGCAGCGTTGAACTAGCGAATTACAATGAGCAGTTCTTC
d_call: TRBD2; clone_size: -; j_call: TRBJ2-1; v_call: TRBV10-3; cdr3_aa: CAIRILAGGYNEQFF; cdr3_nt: TGTGCCATCAGGATTCTAGCGGGAGGGTACAATGAGCAGTTCTTC
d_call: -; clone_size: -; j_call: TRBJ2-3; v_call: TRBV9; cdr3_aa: CASSASTSTDTQYF; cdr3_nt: TGTGCCAGCAGCGCCTCTACTAGCACAGATACGCAGTATTTT
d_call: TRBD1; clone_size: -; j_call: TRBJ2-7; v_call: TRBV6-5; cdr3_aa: CASTPRGTGWYEQYF; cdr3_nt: TGTGCCAGCACCCCCCGCGGGACAGGGTGGTACGAGCAGTACTTC
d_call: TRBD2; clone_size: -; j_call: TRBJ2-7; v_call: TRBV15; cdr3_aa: CATSREPSGSYEQYF; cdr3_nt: TGTGCCACCAGCAGAGAGCCTAGCGGGAGCTACGAGCAGTACTTC
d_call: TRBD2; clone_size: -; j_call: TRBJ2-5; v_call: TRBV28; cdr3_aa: CASSRRTSGKYQETQYF; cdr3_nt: TGTGCCAGCAGCCGCCGGACTAGCGGAAAGTACCAAGAGACCCAGTACTTC
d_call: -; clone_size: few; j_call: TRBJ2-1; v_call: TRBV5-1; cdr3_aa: CASSLPTSSYNEQFF; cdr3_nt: TGCGCCAGCAGCCTCCCGACTAGCTCCTACAATGAGCAGTTCTTC
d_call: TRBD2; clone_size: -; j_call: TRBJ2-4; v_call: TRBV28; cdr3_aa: CASSSAAGGTKNIQYF; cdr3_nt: TGTGCCAGCAGTAGTGCCGCGGGAGGAACCAAAAACATTCAGTACTTC
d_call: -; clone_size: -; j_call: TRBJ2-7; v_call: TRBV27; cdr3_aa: CASRGPTKTHEQYF; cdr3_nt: TGTGCCAGCAGAGGCCCGACAAAAACCCACGAGCAGTACTTC
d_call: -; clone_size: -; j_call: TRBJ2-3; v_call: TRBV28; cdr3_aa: CASRTTGTDTQYF; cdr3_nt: TGTGCCAGCAGGACCACAGGGACAGATACGCAGTATTTT
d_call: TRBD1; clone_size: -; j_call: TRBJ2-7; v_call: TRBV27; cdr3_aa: CASSFRQGTTYEQYF; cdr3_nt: TGTGCCAGCAGTTTTCGACAGGGCACAACCTACGAGCAGTACTTC
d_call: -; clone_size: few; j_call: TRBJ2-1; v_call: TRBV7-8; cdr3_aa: CASSPPYGRGRTSGPSSYNEQFF; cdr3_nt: TGTGCCAGCAGCCCCCCGTATGGGCGGGGCCGTACTTCAGGGCCCAGCTCCTACAATGAGCAGTTCTTC
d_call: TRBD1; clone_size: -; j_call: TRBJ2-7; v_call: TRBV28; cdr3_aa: CASRRRQGPYEQYF; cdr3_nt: TGTGCCAGCAGGAGGAGACAGGGGCCCTACGAGCAGTACTTC
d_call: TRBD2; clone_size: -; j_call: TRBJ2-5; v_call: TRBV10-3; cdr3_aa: CAISGLAVNQETQYF; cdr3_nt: TGTGCCATCAGTGGGCTAGCGGTAAACCAAGAGACCCAGTACTTC
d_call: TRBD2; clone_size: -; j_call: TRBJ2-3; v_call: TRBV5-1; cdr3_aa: CASSPDASGSTTDTQYF; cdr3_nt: TGCGCCAGCAGCCCTGACGCTAGCGGGAGTACCACAGATACGCAGTATTTT
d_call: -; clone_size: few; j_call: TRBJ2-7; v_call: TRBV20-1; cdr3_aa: CSARSGFEQYF; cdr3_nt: TGCAGTGCTAGATCCGGGTTCGAGCAGTACTTC
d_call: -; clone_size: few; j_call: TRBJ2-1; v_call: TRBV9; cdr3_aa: CASSVTATRARHEQFF; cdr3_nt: TGTGCCAGCAGCGTAACCGCAACTAGGGCTCGCCATGAGCAGTTCTTC
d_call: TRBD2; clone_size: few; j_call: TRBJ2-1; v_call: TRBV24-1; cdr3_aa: CATSATFLGSGRALYNEQFF; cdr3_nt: TGTGCCACCAGTGCCACCTTCTTGGGTAGCGGGAGGGCCCTCTACAATGAGCAGTTCTTC